The clone carrying this TCR beta chain was found once. Its antigen is not identified. The data are from a study of T cell responses to AZD1222 COVID-19 vaccine. The study, taken as a whole, reports: Of spike-specific TCRs, nearly half reportedly target regions left unmutated in variants. None of the repertoires were sampled until the peak T cell response had passed. Just five to seven people given AZD1222 tested seropositive at baseline.

CDR1 SGHAT and CDR2 FQNNGV come from the germline V gene. This CDR3 is 14 amino acids long. V lost 5 bases, J lost 4 bases, and 14 bases lay in between. Repertoires were generated with immunoSEQ multiplex PCR, while TCRdb's copy carries only in-frame clones and drops some. Of under 130,000 clones listed, 80% to 90% are singletons. The starting material was peripheral blood, obtained on day 0 of AZD1222 vaccination. The TCR originated in an adult in good health. The V call is TRBV11-2, the J call TRBJ1-1; D is unclear. The CDR3 coding sequence is TGTGCCAGCAGCACCGCCGGGTGGGGCACTGAAGCTTTCTTT. Its translation is CASSTAGWGTEAFF. The variable domain in full, with the rest retrieved from reference TRBV11-2 and TRBJ1-1, is EAGVAQSPRYKIIEKRQSVAFWCNPISGHATLYWYQQILGQGPKLLIQFQNNGVVDDSQLPKDRFSAERLKGVDSTLKIQPAKLEDSAVYLCASSTAGWGTEAFFGQGTRLTVV.